These 26 T cell receptor beta chains originate from one sample sequenced in a study of response to subunit inactivated influenza vaccine. MiXCR, applied by TCRdb to the RT-PCR reads, yields one record per CDR3 protein. The sample has around 580,000 distinct CDR3 sequences; around 15% are singletons. Sample: PBMCs from blood, taken 11 to 12 days after vaccination. The receptors derive from a man aged 50-59 years who received an inactivated influenza vaccine.

This clonotype was found a few times. The chain uses TRBV5-1 and TRBJ2-5; 14 bases are a match to TRBD2. From germline, CDR1 is SGHRS and CDR2 YFSETQ. The length of the CDR3 is 16 residues. The trim removed 3 bases at V and 5 bases at J, leaving 6 bases unmatched. In DNA, the CDR3 is TGCGCCAGCAGCTATGGACTAGCGGGAGGAAGTGAGACCCAGTACTTC. This encodes CASSYGLAGGSETQYF.

This clonotype has more than one count but fewer than ten. V is TRBV5-1 and J is TRBJ2-7; D possibly corresponds to TRBD1 (6 bases). The CDR3 has 14 amino acids. Germline V lookup: CDR1 SGHRS, CDR2 YFSETQ. The V and J ends lost 2 bases and 5 bases respectively, with 14 bases between them. The CDR3 is CASSFGTTGDEQYF. CDR3 nucleotides: TGCGCCAGCAGCTTTGGCACGACAGGAGACGAGCAGTACTTC.

The chain carries TRBV6-1 and TRBJ1-1; 10 positions match TRBD1. The CDR3 contains 15 residues. CDR1 MNHNS and CDR2 SASEGT come from the germline V gene. The V and J ends lost 3 bases and 4 bases, in that order; junction bases with no gene match: 5. The CDR3 coding sequence is TGTGCCAGCAGTGAGTGGGACAGGGGTCCCACTGAAGCTTTCTTT. This sequence encodes CASSEWDRGPTEAFF.

This clonotype was recorded many times. V usage is TRBV7-9 and J usage is TRBJ2-5, with TRBD1 identical over 7 bases. Germline assignment: CDR1 SEHNR and CDR2 FQNEAQ (reference sequence). CDR3 length: 14 amino acids. V trimming: 0 bases; J trimming: 2 bases; junction bases outside the gene matches: 0. CDR3 nucleotide sequence: TGTGCCAGCAGCTTAGCGACAGGGCAAGAGACCCAGTACTTC. Residues: CASSLATGQETQYF. The variable domain in full, with the rest retrieved from reference TRBV7-9 and TRBJ2-5, is DTGVSQNPRHKITKRGQNVTFRCDPISEHNRLYWYRQTLGQGPEFLTYFQNEAQLEKSRLLSDRFSAERPKGSFSTLEIQRTEQGDSAMYLCASSLATGQETQYFGPGTRLLVL.

This clonotype was found a few times. This sequence joins TRBV7-2 and TRBJ2-7; 8 bases map to TRBD1. V was pared by 3 bases and J by 2 bases, with 6 bases of the junction left unmatched. Germline V lookup: CDR1 SGHTA, CDR2 FQGNSA. The CDR3 consists of 15 residues. The chain's CDR3 is CASSFSDRVAYEQYF. The CDR3, as DNA: TGTGCCAGCAGCTTCTCGGACAGGGTTGCCTACGAGCAGTACTTC.

The chain recombines TRBV15 with TRBJ2-7, with 9 bases identical to TRBD2. The CDR3 spans 15 residues. Trimming removed 0 bases from V and 5 bases from J; junction bases left unmatched: 5. The germline V gene encodes CDR1 LNHNV and CDR2 YYDKDF (reference sequence). The CDR3: CATSREGTSSHEQYF. CDR3 nucleotide sequence: TGTGCCACCAGCAGAGAAGGGACTAGCTCTCACGAGCAGTACTTC.

This clonotype turned up a few times. The chain uses TRBV5-1 and TRBJ1-2; 7 bases map to TRBD1. The CDR3 consists of 14 residues. The germline V gene encodes CDR1 SGHRS and CDR2 YFSETQ. V trimming: 4 bases; J trimming: 2 bases; junction bases outside the gene matches: 5. This CDR3 reads CASSDGTVNYGYTF. In nucleotides, the CDR3 is TGCGCCAGCAGCGATGGGACAGTCAACTATGGCTACACCTTC. Full variable domain (remainder filled in from reference TRBV5-1 and TRBJ1-2): KAGVTQTPRYLIKTRGQQVTLSCSPISGHRSVSWYQQTPGQGLQFLFEYFSETQRNKGNFPGRFSGRQFSNSRSEMNVSTLELGDSALYLCASSDGTVNYGYTFGSGTRLTVV.

V usage is TRBV12-3 or TRBV12-4 and J usage is TRBJ2-7; TRBD2 agrees at 8 bases. After removal of 5 bases from V and 4 bases from J, the junction contained 7 bases not matched to a gene. The CDR3 length is 14 residues. In DNA form, the CDR3 reads TGTGCCAGCAGTGCACCGGGACTAGGGTACGAGCAGTACTTC. As protein: CASSAPGLGYEQYF.

The table lists this clonotype with a few counts. The chain employs TRBV4-2 and TRBJ2-5; TRBD2 matches 8 bases. Germline loops: CDR1 LGHNA, CDR2 YNFKEQ. Trimming at V came to 0 bases and at J to 4 bases, leaving 10 bases not matched to a gene. The CDR3 covers 17 residues. Here the CDR3 reads CASSQDKGGSGRETQYF. In DNA form, the CDR3 reads TGTGCCAGCAGCCAAGATAAGGGAGGCAGCGGGAGAGAGACCCAGTACTTC.

This clonotype was seen more than once but under ten times. This rearrangement joins TRBV20-1 to TRBJ2-7; TRBD1 matches at 11 bases. The V gene end was trimmed by 7 bases and the J gene end by 0 bases; junction bases not matched to a gene: 2. Germline-derived CDR1 and CDR2 are DFQATT and SNEGSKA (reference sequence). The CDR3 is 13 residues long. CDR3 in DNA: TGCAGTGTCGGACAGGGGGCCTCCTACGAGCAGTACTTC. The encoded protein is CSVGQGASYEQYF.

In its sample, this clonotype was seen many times. V usage is TRBV28 and J usage is TRBJ1-1, with unresolved D. Trimming cost V 6 bases and J 1 base, with 6 bases left between them. Germline CDR1 reads MDHEN; CDR2 reads SYDVKM. The CDR3 loop spans 12 amino acids. The CDR3 DNA follows: TGTGCCAGCAGACAGAGGAACACTGAAGCTTTCTTT. Amino acids: CASRQRNTEAFF. Full variable domain (missing parts from reference TRBV28 and TRBJ1-1): DVKVTQSSRYLVKRTGEKVFLECVQDMDHENMFWYRQDPGLGLRLIYFSYDVKMKEKGDIPEGYSVSREKKERFSLILESASTNQTSMYLCASRQRNTEAFFGQGTRLTVV.

This clonotype was seen a single time. CDR3 sequence: CAIGPGLLCEQYF. In nucleotides, the CDR3 is TGTGCCATCGGCCCCGGGCTCCTCTGCGAGCAGTACTTC. The V gene is TRBV7-3, the J gene TRBJ2-7; D uncertain. Germline loops: CDR1 SGHTA, CDR2 FQGTGA. CDR3 size: 13 residues. Between the trimmed V and J ends, which lost 10 bases and 6 bases, there was a span of 19 bases.

The chain recombines TRBV20-1 with TRBJ1-5; D gene ambiguous. The germline gives CDR1 DFQATT, CDR2 SNEGSKA (reference sequence). The CDR3 totals 13 residues. Trimming cost V 2 bases and J 2 bases, with 7 bases left between them. In DNA, the CDR3 is TGCAGTGCTAGATCTGGGGGCAATCAGCCCCAGCATTTT. The encoded protein is CSARSGGNQPQHF.

In this sample, this clonotype turned up many times. The CDR3 region has the DNA TGTGCCATCAGCGGGGGACAGTTCAATCAGCCCCAGCATTTT. Encoded protein: CAISGGQFNQPQHF. The genes are TRBV10-3 and TRBJ1-5, with 7 bases fitting TRBD1. J was trimmed by 3 bases and V by 6 bases; bases with no gene match: 5. Germline loops: CDR1 ENHRY, CDR2 SYGVKD. The CDR3 length is 14 residues.

This chain's CDR3 is CASSQITGYEQYF. For the CDR3, the DNA is TGTGCCAGCAGCCAAATAACAGGTTACGAGCAGTACTTC. The chain recombines TRBV4-2 with TRBJ2-7, with a possible D match to TRBD1 (5 bases). Germline-derived CDR1 and CDR2 are LGHNA and YNFKEQ. Trimming took off 2 bases at V and 4 bases at J, with 9 bases between the two ends. The CDR3 loop spans 13 amino acids.

The V gene is TRBV7-9, the J gene TRBJ1-6; 8 bases agree with TRBD1. The CDR3 has 13 amino acids. V shed 5 bases and J 11 bases; nucleotides not matched to a gene: 5. The germline V gene encodes CDR1 SEHNR and CDR2 FQNEAQ (reference sequence). CDR3 sequence: CASSPDRATPLHF. CDR3 sequence (DNA): TGTGCCAGCAGCCCGGACAGGGCCACACCCCTCCACTTT.

This chain joins TRBV7-8 and TRBJ1-2; D remains ambiguous. V lost 5 bases and J lost 4, with 11 bases in between. The CDR3 loop spans 13 amino acids. Germline CDR1 is SGHVS and CDR2 is FQNEAQ. The CDR3 nucleotides read TGTGCCAGCAGCGTAAGGGTGTCCTATGGCTACACCTTC. Protein sequence: CASSVRVSYGYTF.

This clonotype was counted a few times. This chain uses TRBV29-1 with TRBJ2-7, with TRBD1 matching 7 bases. V lost 0 bases, J lost 11 bases, and 10 bases stayed unmatched. This CDR3 has 13 residues. CDR1 is SQVTM, CDR2 ANQGSEA, per germline. CDR3 region: CSVEDHFSRGKYF. CDR3 sequence (DNA): TGCAGCGTTGAAGATCATTTTAGCAGGGGGAAGTACTTC.

This sequence joins TRBV10-3 and TRBJ1-2, with D possibly TRBD1 on 5 matching bases. The germline CDR1 and CDR2 sequences are ENHRY and SYGVKD. With 6 bases removed from V and 2 bases from J, the gap between germline ends came to 7 bases. The length of the CDR3 is 12 residues. The CDR3 nucleotides are TGTGCCATCAGGGGGGACAACTATGGCTACACCTTC. Translating it yields CAIRGDNYGYTF.

V usage is TRBV20-1 and J usage is TRBJ1-5, with D perhaps matching TRBD1 (5 bases). V was cut by 6 bases and J by 7 bases, with 19 bases left in between. Germline V lookup: CDR1 DFQATT, CDR2 SNEGSKA (reference sequence). CDR3 size: 14 residues. CDR3 protein: CSAIVGGKGQPQHF. In nucleotides, the CDR3 is TGCAGTGCCATAGTGGGGGGAAAGGGACAGCCCCAGCATTTT.

The chain joins TRBV10-3 to TRBJ2-7; D is undetermined. The V gene's germline CDR1 is ENHRY and CDR2 SYGVKD. CDR3 size: 13 residues. Deletions cut 1 base from V and 6 bases from J, with 10 bases between. CDR3 protein: CAISELSIAEQYF. The CDR3 nucleotides read TGTGCCATCAGTGAGTTGTCAATAGCCGAGCAGTACTTC.

This clonotype was seen many times. The junction departs from the called germline gene at one end, perhaps through a read error. The genes are TRBV5-1 and TRBJ2-1; 8 positions match TRBD2. This CDR3 has 13 amino acids. The V gene's germline CDR1 is SGHRS and CDR2 YFSETQ. As DNA, the CDR3 is TGTGCCAGCAGCCCAGAAGCGGGGGATGAGCAGTTCTTC. This encodes CASSPEAGDEQFF.

The rearrangement links TRBV7-2 to TRBJ2-5, with 14 bases aligning to TRBD2. The CDR3 has 17 amino acids. In germline, CDR1 is SGHTA, CDR2 FQGNSA. Trimming removed 1 base from V and 5 bases from J; junction bases left unmatched: 6. The CDR3 region is CASSLVRLAGGRETQYF. In nucleotides, the CDR3 is TGTGCCAGCAGCTTAGTTCGACTAGCGGGGGGGCGGGAGACCCAGTACTTC.

This clonotype has only a few counts. The chain's CDR3 is CASSLGGLNKNIQYF. DNA of the CDR3: TGTGCCAGCAGCTTGGGAGGCCTAAACAAAAACATTCAGTACTTC. V gene TRBV7-9 combines with J gene TRBJ2-4; TRBD2 is a possible D gene (6 bases). Germline assignment: CDR1 SEHNR and CDR2 FQNEAQ (reference sequence). V shed 3 bases and J shed 3 bases, with 12 bases lying between them. This CDR3 has 15 amino acids.

The table lists this clonotype with a few counts. The rearrangement joins TRBV12-3 or TRBV12-4 to TRBJ2-2; perhaps TRBD1 as D (6 bases). The CDR3 spans 14 residues. Trimming shortened V by 7 bases and J by 1 base, and 10 bases separated the two germline ends. In DNA, the CDR3 is TGTGCCAGCAACGTACAGGGGAACACCGGGGAGCTGTTTTTT. It yields the protein CASNVQGNTGELFF.

CDR3 loop: CASSAQPSGVYNEQFF. Here the CDR3 DNA reads TGTGCCAGCAGCGCCCAACCTAGCGGGGTCTACAATGAGCAGTTCTTC. The chain uses TRBV7-6 and TRBJ2-1; 9 bases line up with TRBD2. Germline-derived CDR1 and CDR2 are SGHVS and FNYEAQ. The CDR3 runs 16 residues. The V gene end was trimmed by 5 bases and the J gene end by 3 bases; junction bases not matched to a gene: 8.